This T cell receptor beta chain stems from a study of blood T cells in healthy people across ages (dated by TCRdb to the mid-2010s). With respect to the entire study: In model experiments, template switching captured roughly one uniquely barcoded TCR beta cDNA molecule for every two T cells. For two donors (one aged 18 to 30 and one aged 80 or older), the study analyzed two additional independent replicas of 1 million unique cDNA reads from the same blood draw. Age-related changes in TCR beta repertoire diversity were measured in the study by deep sequencing normalized with unique cDNA molecular identifiers. The donors were split into four age groups: young (average around 17 years), middle-aged (nearly 40), aged (62) and long-lived (roughly 88). Broad study findings and their caveats: The long-lived group showed more naive CD4+ T cells, fewer expanded clones and increased TCR diversity than the aged group, suggesting age selection. As age increased, observed TCR beta diversity per million T cells dropped in a roughly linear way, and a significant reduction was already evident by age around 41. Conclusive comparison of naive and antigen-experienced compartments was prevented by the profiling of bulk unsorted PBMCs. Estimates of total diversity from one million sequenced T cells were regarded as lower bounds and underestimates. There was a strong correlation between observed TCR beta diversity and the percentage of naive T cells measured by flow cytometry. Because the CMV infection status of the donors was unknown, age-related changes in expanded clonotypes may potentially have been confounded.

To note about this clonotype: The antigen it recognizes is unknown. No much larger clone exists at a distance of one base, and base qualities are not known.

The donors were roughly 38 Caucasian individuals from Russia, aged roughly 6 to 90 years, who were systemically healthy. About 9.1 milliliters of peripheral blood were collected from each donor into EDTA-treated Vacutainer tubes. Ficoll-Paque density-gradient centrifugation was used to isolate PBMCs, with at least 6.5 million per sample. Total RNA, at least 6 micrograms per sample, was extracted from PBMCs with Trizol reagent. Naive CD45RAhigh/CD27high T cell percentages were measured by flow cytometry on a PBMC aliquot from every donor. The library came from 5' RACE. The sequencing machine was an Illumina HiSeq 2500. The second PCR ran for roughly 7 to 11 cycles and used a J-beta primer mix along with a sample-barcoded 5' primer. A unique molecular identifier was introduced onto each TCR beta cDNA molecule by a template-switch 5' adaptor carrying 12 random nucleotides. Each sample yielded at least 3 million CDR3-containing paired-end reads. The Mint cDNA synthesis kit, primed by a TRBC-specific oligonucleotide, was used to synthesize first-strand cDNA from all RNA. All cDNA was treated with uracil-DNA glycosylase and then went through a first 18-cycle PCR with the universal primers M1SS and BC2_uni_R. Under the source paper's analysis protocol: Normalization of each sample was performed by random selection of 1 million high-quality reads, each carrying a distinct molecular identifier. Reads with shared molecular identifiers were discarded instead of being binned into consensus sequences. MiTCR, with a Q25 quality threshold and the strictest error-elimination algorithm, was used for CDR3 identification, clonotype clustering and error correction. Lower-bound total TCR beta diversity was estimated with a nonparametric unseen species model using Euler transformation. TCRdb reworked the public reads: Q25 trimming with fastp, MiXCR clone assembly, productive beta chains retained. Every CDR3 protein is listed once, alongside the most common genes and DNA of its rows. None of the V and J calls come from the authors' own analysis; TCRdb made them. The sample includes roughly 560,000 distinct CDR3 sequences, with nearly 25% observed a single time. Under 9% of the sample is held by the ten biggest clonotypes.

CDR1 and CDR2 were assigned from the germline V gene (reference sequence) as LNHNV and YYDKDF. A distance of 7 bases separates the germline ends of V and J, which lose 1 base and 5 bases respectively. Its CDR3 holds 13 amino acids, cysteine through phenylalanine. CDR3 DNA only is kept here, 39 bases in frame from base 1. The sample was also reused in another study, on T cells of mothers and their children. The second paper further reports: The donors were nine systemically healthy Caucasian individuals, made up of three mothers and their six children. cDNA synthesis consumed the entire amount of extracted RNA, loaded at 1.5 ug RNA in each 15 ul reaction. In the second PCR, the M1S primer added sample barcodes and 2-4 random nucleotides. Each mother yielded over 8.5 million TCR beta CDR3 reads and each child 2.5 million to 3 million reads. TCR recombination output is similarly shaped by thymic selection in related and unrelated pairs, with a minor effect exerted by inherited differences. Normalized repertoire overlap in related mother-child pairs was always slightly higher than in unrelated mother-child pairs, but the difference was never significant. No persistent microchimeric T cell clones were found, with a detection sensitivity of approximately 100 clones per million clonotypes. The study used deep NGS to compare TCR beta repertoires of mothers and children, seeking features distinguishing related mother-child pairs from unrelated individuals. On average, the children were around 11 +/- 4 years old, while the mothers were approximately 41 +/- 4 years old. After adapters were ligated using NEBNext reagents, the libraries underwent 100+100 nt paired-end sequencing on an Illumina HiSeq 2000. Mother and child libraries were prepared a month apart and sequenced in separate runs to prevent cross-contamination. For each donor, somewhere between roughly 450,000 and 2,100,000 distinct TCR beta clonotypes were identified. Naive TCR beta clonotypes were estimated from low-frequency clonotypes matched to each donor's FACS-determined naive share, without sorting.

This clonotype was obtained from a boy younger than 18 in good health. Rearrangement joined TRBV15 to TRBJ2-3, with an unclear D gene assignment. The sequenced sample consisted of blood. The DNA is as follows: TGTGCCACCAGCAGAGTTTTAGGAGATACGCAGTATTTT. The encoded protein is CATSRVLGDTQYF.